The clone carrying this T cell receptor beta chain was detected once. This specimen belongs to a study of OX40 agonist ivuxolimab in advanced cancers. Assay used: immunoSEQ multiplex PCR; TCRdb lists only in-frame clones, some missing. The sample holds about 62,000 clones, 85% to 95% seen once. The source of this sequence is an adult with an advanced solid tumor such as melanoma, head and neck, liver or kidney cancer. This specimen was CD4+ or CD8+ T cells sorted from blood, taken in a trial of the OX40 agonist ivuxolimab.

The CDR3 protein is CASSLGEVLIPQYF. The DNA of the CDR3 is TGTGCCAGCAGTTTAGGGGAGGTCCTAATTCCCCAGTACTTC. V is TRBV27 and J is TRBJ2-7; TRBD2 might be the D (6 bases). The V and J ends lost 2 bases and 10 bases respectively, with 18 bases between them. The germline V gene has CDR1 MNHEY and CDR2 SMNVEV (reference sequence). The CDR3 covers 14 residues.